A selection of T cell receptor beta chains follows, all from one sample in a study of T cell changes during pregnancy in multiple sclerosis. The assay was immunoSEQ multiplex PCR, and TCRdb's table has in-frame clones only and misses some. Among about 110,000 clones, just under 95% were seen once, and the ten largest hold about 0.78%. Sequenced material: peripheral blood, taken in the third trimester of pregnancy. These receptors were collected from a female donor in good health, enrolled as a control in a pregnancy study. CDR3s include the opening cysteine and the closing phenylalanine or tryptophan. D genes are given only for firm matches. For some rows the clone size is stated as once, few or many, or as a class when expanded; others skip it.

J gene	V gene	clone size	D gene	CDR3 protein	CDR3 DNA
TRBJ2-1	TRBV19	.	TRBD2	CASSEAGGVDEQFF	TGTGCCAGTAGTGAGGCGGGGGGGGTCGATGAGCAGTTCTTC
TRBJ1-6	TRBV30	.	TRBD1	CAWAPDRDSPLHF	TGTGCCTGGGCCCCTGACAGGGATTCACCCCTCCACTTT
TRBJ2-7	TRBV5-8	.	.	CASSSRTYEQYF	TGTGCCAGCAGCTCCAGGACCTACGAGCAGTACTTC
TRBJ1-2	TRBV29-1	.	.	CSVGQALGARYGYTF	TGCAGCGTTGGGCAGGCCTTAGGGGCTAGGTATGGCTACACCTTC
TRBJ2-3	TRBV6-6	.	.	CASTNRRDFTDTQYF	TGTGCCAGCACTAACAGACGGGATTTCACAGATACGCAGTATTTT
TRBJ1-1	TRBV30	.	TRBD1	CAWYTQGSTEAFF	TGTGCCTGGTATACACAGGGGAGTACTGAAGCTTTCTTT
TRBJ1-1	TRBV7-8	once	.	CASSSQGPGNTEAFF	TGTGCCAGCAGCTCTCAGGGGCCGGGGAACACTGAAGCTTTCTTT
TRBJ2-1	TRBV7-8	.	TRBD1	CASSLGRQGAWNEQFF	TGTGCCAGCAGCTTAGGTCGGCAGGGGGCATGGAATGAGCAGTTCTTC
TRBJ1-2	TRBV5-6	.	TRBD1	CASSFVTGGYGYTF	TGTGCCAGCAGCTTTGTGACAGGGGGCTATGGCTACACCTTC
TRBJ1-2	TRBV9	few	TRBD1	CASSVGQGAYGYTF	TGTGCCAGCAGCGTAGGACAGGGAGCGTATGGCTACACCTTC
TRBJ1-6	TRBV7-2	few	TRBD1	CASSSSGGTGGSPLHF	TGTGCCAGCAGCTCTAGCGGGGGGACAGGGGGCTCACCCCTCCACTTT
TRBJ1-1	TRBV5-6	once	TRBD1	CASSLVPLTGVNTEAFF	TGTGCCAGCAGCTTGGTACCCCTGACAGGGGTCAACACTGAAGCTTTCTTT
TRBJ2-7	TRBV29-1	once	TRBD1	CSVVGQFYEQYF	TGCAGCGTTGTGGGACAGTTCTACGAGCAGTACTTC
TRBJ2-5	TRBV7-9	.	TRBD2	CASSLSGGWETQYF	TGTGCCAGCAGCCTCAGCGGGGGGTGGGAGACCCAGTACTTC
TRBJ2-5	TRBV7-6	.	.	CASSLLMGALETQYF	TGTGCCAGCAGCTTATTGATGGGGGCTTTGGAGACCCAGTACTTC
TRBJ2-7	TRBV6-5	once	.	CASSYSIGAVYEQYF	TGTGCCAGCAGTTACTCGATTGGGGCAGTCTACGAGCAGTACTTC
TRBJ2-2	TRBV27	.	TRBD1	CASFPGQGIAGELFF	TGTGCCAGCTTTCCGGGACAGGGTATCGCCGGGGAGCTGTTTTTT
TRBJ2-1	TRBV4-1	.	TRBD2	CASSHLPGLAGGVDEQFF	TGCGCCAGCAGCCATCTCCCGGGACTAGCGGGGGGGGTGGATGAGCAGTTCTTC
TRBJ1-6	TRBV10-3	.	TRBD1	CAISGDRGGEYNSPLHF	TGTGCCATCAGTGGTGACAGGGGGGGGGAATATAATTCACCCCTCCACTTT
TRBJ2-7	TRBV19	.	TRBD1	CASSTGQGYEQYF	TGTGCCAGTAGTACTGGACAGGGCTACGAGCAGTACTTC
TRBJ1-1	TRBV11-3	.	TRBD1	CASSFDSGQATEAFF	TGTGCCAGCAGTTTCGATTCCGGACAGGCCACTGAAGCTTTCTTT
TRBJ2-1	TRBV19	.	TRBD1	CASSISGTGSYNEQFF	TGTGCCAGTAGTATATCCGGGACAGGGTCCTACAATGAGCAGTTCTTC
TRBJ1-1	TRBV6-6	.	TRBD1	CAGVTGGTTEAFF	TGTGCCGGGGTCACAGGGGGCACCACTGAAGCTTTCTTT
TRBJ2-3	TRBV14	.	TRBD2	CASSLGLALGTDTQYF	TGTGCCAGCAGCCTAGGACTAGCCCTTGGCACAGATACGCAGTATTTT
TRBJ1-6	TRBV15	.	TRBD1	CATSRGDSSSYNSPLHF	TGTGCCACCAGCAGAGGGGACAGTTCCTCCTATAATTCACCCCTCCACTTT
TRBJ1-2	TRBV30	.	.	CAWQDFARGYYGYTF	TGTGCCTGGCAAGACTTCGCCCGGGGGTACTATGGCTACACCTTC
TRBJ2-5	TRBV10-3	.	.	CAISGGEQETQYF	TGTGCCATCAGTGGTGGGGAGCAAGAGACCCAGTACTTC
TRBJ1-2	TRBV7-2	.	.	CASSLTPPTESYGYTF	TGTGCCAGCAGCTTAACGCCCCCGACAGAAAGCTATGGCTACACCTTC
TRBJ2-1	TRBV6-5	.	TRBD2	CASSYGLAGVNEQFF	TGTGCCAGCAGTTACGGACTAGCGGGGGTCAATGAGCAGTTCTTC
TRBJ1-2	TRBV6-5	.	.	CASSPATGLGGYTF	TGTGCCAGCAGTCCCGCCACAGGGCTCGGTGGCTACACCTTC